This TCR beta chain stems from a study of T cell changes during pregnancy in multiple sclerosis. V lost 0 bases to trimming and J lost 2 bases; unmatched junction nucleotides: 4. This CDR3 is 16 amino acids long. Germline CDR1 reads SGHRS; CDR2 reads YFSETQ. Sequencing was performed with immunoSEQ multiplex PCR; in TCRdb, only in-frame clones are kept and a portion is missing. The sample has about 36,000 clones, around 93% seen once. The specimen comprised CD4+ T cells from peripheral blood mononuclear cells, sampled in the third trimester of pregnancy. V is TRBV5-1 and J is TRBJ2-2; TRBD1 matches 7 bases. The receptor comes from a female donor in good health, enrolled as a control in a pregnancy study. CDR3 in amino acids: CASSLEQGTNTGELFF. CDR3 bases: TGCGCCAGCAGCTTGGAACAGGGGACAAACACCGGGGAGCTGTTTTTT.